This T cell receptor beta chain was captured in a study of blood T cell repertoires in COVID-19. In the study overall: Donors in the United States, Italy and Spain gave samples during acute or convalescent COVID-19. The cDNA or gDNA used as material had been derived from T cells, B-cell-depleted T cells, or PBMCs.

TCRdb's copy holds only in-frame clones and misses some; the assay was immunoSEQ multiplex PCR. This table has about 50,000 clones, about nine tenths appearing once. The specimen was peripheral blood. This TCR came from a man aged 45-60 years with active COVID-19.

The CDR3 spells CASSVTARATEAFF. CDR3 DNA: TGTGCCAGCAGCGTCACTGCCAGGGCCACTGAAGCTTTCTTT. The rearrangement joins TRBV6-5 to TRBJ1-1; D perhaps matches TRBD1 (5 bases). The V gene lost 6 bases and the J gene lost 4 bases, with 15 bases spanning the gap. There are 14 residues in the CDR3. CDR1 and CDR2 from the germline V gene are MNHEY and SVGAGI.